This T cell receptor (beta chain) was retrieved from a study of T-cell reconstitution after alpha-beta-depleted transplantation in children. V dropped 5 bases and J dropped 5; count of bases not matched to a gene: 6. This CDR3 comprises 14 residues. The germline gives CDR1 SEHNR, CDR2 FQNEAQ (reference sequence). Unique molecular identifiers were incorporated when the TCRbeta library was constructed. TCRdb re-derived calls from the PCR reads in MiXCR, one entry per CDR3 protein. This table holds a few hundred thousand distinct CDR3 sequences, around 7% found once. A remark on this clonotype: The target antigen is unknown.

Study-wide findings and caveats: Fresh T-cell production supplied most of the T-cell counts and diversity seen one year after transplant. Certain patients had high TCRbeta diversity at day 60, and it came from recipient T cells and thymic progenitors that survived.

The specimen was PBMCs, collected before TCRalphabeta/CD19-depleted stem cell transplant. The chain combines TRBV7-9 with TRBJ2-7; TRBD2 agrees at 10 bases. This TCR was recovered from a boy younger than 10 with acute lymphoblastic leukemia, due to receive a stem cell transplant. CDR3 loop: CASSTPGLANEQYF. The DNA of the CDR3 is TGTGCCAGCAGCACCCCGGGACTAGCGAACGAGCAGTACTTC.